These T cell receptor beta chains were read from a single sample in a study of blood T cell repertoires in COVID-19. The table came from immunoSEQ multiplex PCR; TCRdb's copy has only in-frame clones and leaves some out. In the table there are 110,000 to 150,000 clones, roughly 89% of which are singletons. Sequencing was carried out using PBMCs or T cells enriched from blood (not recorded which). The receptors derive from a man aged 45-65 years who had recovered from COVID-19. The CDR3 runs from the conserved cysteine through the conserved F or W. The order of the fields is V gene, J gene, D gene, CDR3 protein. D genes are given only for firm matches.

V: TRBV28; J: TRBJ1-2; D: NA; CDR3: CASSYEGHDYGYTF
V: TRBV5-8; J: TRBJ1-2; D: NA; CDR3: CASSLAQTGYGYTF
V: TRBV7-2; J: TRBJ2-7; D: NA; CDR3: CASSLRSWATTSWEQYF
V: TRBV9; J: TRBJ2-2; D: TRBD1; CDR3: CASSQRTGEGTGELFF
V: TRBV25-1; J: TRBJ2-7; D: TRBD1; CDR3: CASSESVTGAVHEQYF
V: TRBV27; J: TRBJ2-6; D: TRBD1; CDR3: CASSFWDRASSGANVLTF
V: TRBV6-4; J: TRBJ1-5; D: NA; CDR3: CASRADSHSNQPQHF
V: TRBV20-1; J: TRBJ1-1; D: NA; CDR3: CSAKGRSEAFF
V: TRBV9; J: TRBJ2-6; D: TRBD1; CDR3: CASSGRAGGISGANVLTF
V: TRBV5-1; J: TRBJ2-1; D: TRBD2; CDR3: CASSLTSGSGYEQFF
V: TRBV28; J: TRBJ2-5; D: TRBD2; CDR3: CASSLIGGGAGETQYF
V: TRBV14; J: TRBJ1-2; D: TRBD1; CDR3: CASSQLYRGAGYTF
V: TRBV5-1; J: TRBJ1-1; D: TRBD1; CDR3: CASSLGTGESAEAFF
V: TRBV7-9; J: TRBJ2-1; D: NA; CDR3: CASSLTRLAFFNEQFF
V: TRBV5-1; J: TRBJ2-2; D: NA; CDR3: CASSLGMDSFTTGELFF
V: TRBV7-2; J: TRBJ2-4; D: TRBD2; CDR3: CASSSGGALNIQYF
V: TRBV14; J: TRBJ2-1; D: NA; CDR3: CASSQDPRFEQFF
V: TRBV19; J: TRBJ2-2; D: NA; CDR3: CASSIPRGLSTNTGELFF
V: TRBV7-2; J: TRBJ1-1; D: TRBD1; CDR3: CASSSATGGYTEAFF
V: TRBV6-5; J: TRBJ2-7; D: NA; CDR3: CASSFKTNYEQYF
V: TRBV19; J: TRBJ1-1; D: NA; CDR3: CASSRTVRTEAFF
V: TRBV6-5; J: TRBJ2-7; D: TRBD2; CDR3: CASSLTSGLTYEQYF
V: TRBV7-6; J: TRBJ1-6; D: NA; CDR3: CASSLHRDKNSPLHF
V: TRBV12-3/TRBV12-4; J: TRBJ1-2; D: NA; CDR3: CASNMGLRNGYTF
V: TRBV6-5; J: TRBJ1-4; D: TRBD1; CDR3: CASSYSSTGGHEKLFF
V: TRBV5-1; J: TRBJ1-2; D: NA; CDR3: CASSFNAGGYGYTF
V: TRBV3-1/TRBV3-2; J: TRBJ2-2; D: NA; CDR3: CASSQERVGDTGELFF
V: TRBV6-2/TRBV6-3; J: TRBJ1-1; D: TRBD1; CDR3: CASSPSDRGAFF
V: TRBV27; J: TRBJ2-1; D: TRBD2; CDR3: CASSLYGGSYNEQFF
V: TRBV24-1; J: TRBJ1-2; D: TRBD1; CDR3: CATGNSGGTGYTF
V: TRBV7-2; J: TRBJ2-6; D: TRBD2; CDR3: CASSSPGGRASGANVLTF
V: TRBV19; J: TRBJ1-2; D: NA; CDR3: CASTRNYGYTF
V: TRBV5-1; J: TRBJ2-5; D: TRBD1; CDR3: CASSLGAGGRETQYF
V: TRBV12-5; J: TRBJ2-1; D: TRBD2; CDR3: CASGFGGGSSYNEQFF
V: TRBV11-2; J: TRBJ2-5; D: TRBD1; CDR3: CASSLSTGPTETQYF
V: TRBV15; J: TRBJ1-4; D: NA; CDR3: CATSRVQEKLFF
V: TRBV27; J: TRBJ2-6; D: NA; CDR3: CASSLLSEAFSGANVLTF
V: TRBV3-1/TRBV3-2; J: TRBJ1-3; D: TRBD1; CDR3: CASSRDRDFGNTIYF
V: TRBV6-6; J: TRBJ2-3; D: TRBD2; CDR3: CASRRTSGGETDTQYF
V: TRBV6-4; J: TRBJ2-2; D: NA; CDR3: CASRRGGNTGELFF
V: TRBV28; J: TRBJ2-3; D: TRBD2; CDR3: CASSSAASSGGPTDTQYF
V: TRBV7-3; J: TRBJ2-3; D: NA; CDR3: CASSLGLDTQYF